Following are 32 T cell receptor beta chains from one sample sequenced in a study of control samples from healthy donors and cancer patients. Measured with immunoSEQ multiplex PCR; TCRdb has only the in-frame clones, and not every one. The sample lists tens of thousands of clones; 70% to 90% were seen once. Sequenced input: PBMCs. The receptors shown here come from a woman aged 55-69 years with head and neck cancer.

This clone was seen only once. This chain joins TRBV28 and TRBJ1-3; tentative D call: TRBD1 (5 bases). Germline V gene sequence: CDR1 MDHEN, CDR2 SYDVKM. The CDR3 loop spans 16 amino acids. With 2 bases removed from V and 4 bases from J, the gap between germline ends came to 15 bases. The CDR3, as DNA: TGTGCCAGCAGTTTACCGGGGGGGTGGGCAGGAAACACCATATATTTT. It encodes CASSLPGGWAGNTIYF.

The chain is built from TRBV29-1 and TRBJ2-7, with D tentatively TRBD1 (6 bases). Germline lookup yields CDR1 SQVTM and CDR2 ANQGSEA. This CDR3 comprises 13 residues. Trimming took 6 bases from V and 2 from J, leaving 14 bases between them. The CDR3 DNA is TGCAGCGTGTGGGTTACAGGGACCTACGAGCAGTACTTC. Protein sequence: CSVWVTGTYEQYF.

V usage is TRBV28 and J usage is TRBJ2-7; the D gene could be TRBD1 or TRBD2 (5 bases each). Per germline, CDR1 MDHEN and CDR2 SYDVKM. This CDR3 region has 11 residues. V lost 6 bases and J 7 bases, leaving 10 bases between the germline ends. The CDR3 nucleotides read TGTGCCAGCAGCAACGGGGCTGAGCAGTACTTC. It specifies CASSNGAEQYF.

This clone is a singleton in its sample. The rearrangement joins TRBV10-1 to TRBJ2-7; D ambiguous. CDR1 and CDR2 (germline): WNHNN, SYGVQD (reference sequence). The CDR3 covers 13 residues. Trimming took 2 bases from V and 0 from J, leaving 5 bases between them. DNA of the CDR3: TGCGCCAGCAGTGAGAGGAGCTCCTACGAGCAGTACTTC. Translation gives CASSERSSYEQYF.

This sequence joins TRBV7-9 and TRBJ2-5; no clear D gene. The V and J ends lost 3 bases and 2 bases respectively, with 4 bases between them. CDR1 and CDR2 from the germline V gene are SEHNR and FQNEAQ (reference sequence). The CDR3 consists of 12 residues. CDR3 in DNA: TGTGCCAGCAGCTTCACTCAAGAGACCCAGTACTTC. It yields the protein CASSFTQETQYF.

The chain recombines TRBV12-3 or TRBV12-4 with TRBJ1-1; D remains ambiguous. V dropped 9 bases and J dropped 0 bases, with 5 bases sitting between them. This CDR3 region has 11 residues. The CDR3 region is CASYLNTEAFF. The CDR3 region has the DNA TGTGCCAGTTACCTGAACACTGAAGCTTTCTTT.

The chain joins TRBV5-8 to TRBJ1-5; the match to TRBD1 covers 11 bases. After removal of 0 bases from V and 5 bases from J, the junction contained 4 bases not matched to a gene. Germline V lookup: CDR1 SGHTS, CDR2 YDEGEE. The CDR3 sequence is 16 residues long. Here the CDR3 DNA reads TGTGCCAGCAGCTTGGGTTTGGACAGGGGGCATCAGCCCCAGCATTTT. Protein sequence: CASSLGLDRGHQPQHF. Combining the CDR3 with reference TRBV5-8 and TRBJ1-5 gives the whole variable domain EAGVTQSPTHLIKTRGQQATLRCSPISGHTSVYWYQQALGLGLQFLLWYDEGEERNRGNFPPRFSGRQFPNYSSELNVNALELEDSALYLCASSLGLDRGHQPQHFGDGTRLSIL.

The chain employs TRBV5-1 and TRBJ2-1; no clear D gene. Germline V gene data show CDR1 as SGHRS and CDR2 as YFSETQ. Trimming took off 4 bases at V and 0 bases at J, with 14 bases between the two ends. CDR3 size: 16 residues. The DNA for the CDR3 is TGCGCCAGCAGCCTCGGCGGTGGCGCCTCCTACAATGAGCAGTTCTTC. Protein sequence: CASSLGGGASYNEQFF.

The rearrangement joins TRBV14 to TRBJ2-7; no clear D gene. Trimming stripped 1 base from V and 2 bases from J, with 6 bases between. The germline CDR1 and CDR2 sequences are SGHDN and FVKESK. The CDR3 totals 13 residues. CDR3 DNA sequence: TGTGCCAGCAGCCAAGGGCGGACCTACGAGCAGTACTTC. This encodes CASSQGRTYEQYF.

The chain couples TRBV10-3 to TRBJ2-7; D tentatively fits TRBD1 or TRBD2 (5 bases each). The CDR3 loop spans 17 amino acids. The germline CDR1 and CDR2 sequences are ENHRY and SYGVKD. Between the trimmed V and J ends, which lost 7 bases and 2 bases, there was a span of 24 bases. The CDR3: CAINYFPGPDRTYEQYF. The CDR3 nucleotides are TGTGCCATCAACTATTTCCCGGGGCCCGACCGCACCTACGAGCAGTACTTC.

The V gene is TRBV27, the J gene TRBJ1-6; D may be TRBD1 (5 bases). The V and J ends lost 6 bases and 4 bases respectively, with 19 bases between them. Germline V gene lookup returns CDR1 MNHEY and CDR2 SMNVEV (reference sequence). The CDR3 length is 17 residues. CDR3 protein: CASRGPTSAGYNSPLHF. CDR3 nucleotide sequence: TGTGCCAGCAGAGGCCCCACGTCGGCAGGGTATAATTCACCCCTCCACTTT.

This chain uses TRBV6-2 or TRBV6-3 with TRBJ2-1; 10 positions match TRBD2. The germline CDR1 and CDR2 sequences are MNHEY and SVGEGT. V lost 2 bases and J lost 8; bases outside the gene matches: 9. There are 16 residues in the CDR3. CDR3 DNA sequence: TGTGCCAGCAGTTACGGTGCAAGCGGGAGGGCCGATGAGCAGTTCTTC. Its protein is CASSYGASGRADEQFF.

The V call is TRBV5-6, the J call TRBJ1-5, with D uncertain. With 4 bases removed from V and 2 bases from J, the gap between germline ends came to 10 bases. This CDR3 comprises 14 residues. CDR1 is SGHDT and CDR2 is YYEEEE in the germline V gene. CDR3 in DNA: TGTGCCAGCAGCACCGGCCAGGGCAATCAGCCCCAGCATTTT. This gives the protein CASSTGQGNQPQHF. The full variable domain, in which reference TRBV5-6 and TRBJ1-5 provide the parts outside the CDR3, is DAGVTQSPTHLIKTRGQQVTLRCSPKSGHDTVSWYQQALGQGPQFIFQYYEEEERQRGNFPDRFSGHQFPNYSSELNVNALLLGDSALYLCASSTGQGNQPQHFGDGTRLSIL.

This sequence joins TRBV7-9 and TRBJ1-1; 9 positions match TRBD1. The junction had 6 bases not matched to a gene; V was cut back by 5 bases and J by 2 bases. The CDR3 extends over 15 amino acids. Germline assignment: CDR1 SEHNR and CDR2 FQNEAQ (reference sequence). The CDR3 spells CASSPVTGGNTEAFF. CDR3 nucleotide sequence: TGTGCCAGCAGCCCCGTGACAGGGGGTAACACTGAAGCTTTCTTT.

The genes are TRBV28 and TRBJ2-1; 13 positions match TRBD2. Germline V gene data show CDR1 as MDHEN and CDR2 as SYDVKM. This CDR3 is 14 amino acids long. With V trimmed by 5 bases and J by 10 bases, 5 bases remained unmatched. The CDR3 loop reads CASSLGTSGKEQFF. The DNA for the CDR3 is TGTGCCAGCAGTCTGGGGACTAGCGGGAAAGAGCAGTTCTTC.

The chain employs TRBV5-1 and TRBJ2-2, with D maybe TRBD2 (6 bases). In germline, CDR1 is SGHRS, CDR2 YFSETQ. This CDR3 is built from 15 residues. Trimming removed 4 bases from V and 2 bases from J, with 12 bases in between. This CDR3 is CASSPEGPNTGELFF. CDR3 nucleotide sequence: TGCGCCAGCAGCCCGGAGGGGCCTAACACCGGGGAGCTGTTTTTT. The complete variable domain, with remaining parts taken from reference TRBV5-1 and TRBJ2-2, reads KAGVTQTPRYLIKTRGQQVTLSCSPISGHRSVSWYQQTPGQGLQFLFEYFSETQRNKGNFPGRFSGRQFSNSRSEMNVSTLELGDSALYLCASSPEGPNTGELFFGEGSRLTVL.

The chain recombines TRBV2 with TRBJ1-2; no reliable D call. This CDR3 is built from 14 residues. V dropped 6 bases and J dropped 7 bases, with 18 bases sitting between them. Germline V CDR1 and CDR2: SNHLY, FYNNEI. DNA of the CDR3: TGTGCCAGCAGGAGAGACATAGATTGGGCTGGCTACACCTTC. Protein: CASRRDIDWAGYTF.

About this clone itself: One end of the junction fails to match germline, which may point to a read error. The V call is TRBV7-2, the J call TRBJ2-1; 8 bases match TRBD2. The CDR3 consists of 15 residues. Per germline, CDR1 SGHTA and CDR2 FQGNSA. CDR3 loop: CASSIAGSSYNEQFF. CDR3 bases: TGTGCCAGCAGCATAGCGGGGAGCTCCTACAATGAGCAGTTCTTC.

The rearrangement uses TRBV6-5 and TRBJ1-1; D unresolved. The germline V and J ends were trimmed by 2 bases and 2 bases, with 6 bases remaining between them. The CDR3 sequence is 13 residues long. Per the germline V gene, CDR1 is MNHEY and CDR2 is SVGAGI. The CDR3 loop is CASSYQDNTEAFF. CDR3 sequence (DNA): TGTGCCAGCAGTTACCAGGATAACACTGAAGCTTTCTTT.

This chain connects TRBV10-1 to TRBJ2-1; 14 bases align to TRBD2. V lost 4 bases, J lost 5 bases, and 7 bases stayed unmatched. CDR1 is WNHNN, CDR2 SYGVQD, per germline (reference sequence). The CDR3 has 17 amino acids. CDR3 sequence: CASSATWGLAGDNEQFF. For the CDR3, the DNA is TGCGCCAGCAGTGCGACATGGGGACTAGCGGGGGACAATGAGCAGTTCTTC.

The V call is TRBV3-1 (or the pseudogene TRBV3-2), the J call TRBJ2-6; D tentatively fits TRBD1 or TRBD2 (5 bases each). V was trimmed by 3 bases and J by 4 bases, leaving 10 bases between them. The CDR3 spans 15 residues. Germline assignment: CDR1 LGHDT and CDR2 YNNKEL (reference sequence). The CDR3 loop is CASSQQGAGANVLTF. The CDR3 DNA reads as TGTGCCAGCAGCCAGCAGGGAGCCGGGGCCAACGTCCTGACTTTC.

The chain joins TRBV20-1 to TRBJ2-1; 10 bases are shared with TRBD1. V was clipped by 3 bases and J by 6 bases; unmatched bases: 17. The CDR3 extends over 18 amino acids. From germline, CDR1 is DFQATT and CDR2 SNEGSKA (reference sequence). This chain's CDR3 is CSASRGTGATFLGNEQFF. As DNA, the CDR3 is TGCAGTGCTAGTCGAGGGACAGGGGCAACCTTCCTTGGCAATGAGCAGTTCTTC.

The V and J genes are TRBV18 and TRBJ2-7; D uncertain. CDR3 size: 13 residues. Trimming pared 3 bases from V and 6 bases from J, leaving 12 bases between. Germline-derived CDR1 and CDR2 are KGHSH and LQKENI. The CDR3 DNA follows: TGTGCCAGCTCACCGGACCAGATGGGCGAGCAGTACTTC. As protein: CASSPDQMGEQYF.

This chain joins TRBV9 and TRBJ2-7; D perhaps matches TRBD2 (5 bases). The CDR3 is 13 amino acids. Per the germline V gene, CDR1 is SGDLS and CDR2 is YYNGEE. Trimming removed 3 bases at V and 7 bases at J, with 14 bases between. CDR3 residues: CASSGWPWEEQYF. CDR3 nucleotide sequence: TGTGCCAGCAGCGGATGGCCCTGGGAGGAGCAGTACTTC.

The chain is built from TRBV6-5 and TRBJ1-1, with TRBD1 matching 8 bases. Trimming removed 7 bases from V and 1 base from J; junction bases left unmatched: 8. In germline, CDR1 is MNHEY, CDR2 SVGAGI. The CDR3 totals 15 residues. The CDR3 bases are TGTGCCAGCAACCGAGTTCAGGGGGCGAACACTGAAGCTTTCTTT. It yields the protein CASNRVQGANTEAFF.

A note on this clone: Other DNA variants within this sample encode the same CDR3. The gene calls are TRBV30 and TRBJ2-1, with no clear D. CDR1 is GTSNPN, CDR2 SVGIG, per germline (reference sequence). This CDR3 has 15 residues. The ends were cut back, 3 bases at V and 0 bases at J, with 12 bases in the middle. The CDR3 loop is CAWSPGPSSYNEQFF. The CDR3 DNA is TGTGCCTGGAGCCCCGGCCCGAGCTCCTACAATGAGCAGTTCTTC.

J is TRBJ1-4 and V is TRBV28, with a weak D call TRBD1 (5 bases). Trimming stripped 7 bases from V and 7 bases from J, with 7 bases between. CDR3 length equals 11 residues. The germline CDR1 and CDR2 sequences are MDHEN and SYDVKM. CDR3 loop: CASKGFEKLFF. CDR3 nucleotide sequence: TGTGCCAGCAAGGGGTTTGAAAAACTGTTTTTT.

The chain uses TRBV2 and TRBJ2-3, with D unclear. Trimming cost V 2 bases and J 2 bases, with 11 bases left between them. In germline, CDR1 is SNHLY, CDR2 FYNNEI. CDR3 length: 15 amino acids. CDR3 DNA: TGTGCCAGCAGTGAATTACCGCTCCCCACAGATACGCAGTATTTT. It encodes CASSELPLPTDTQYF.

This clone was observed once. The rearrangement joins TRBV5-4 to TRBJ2-3; TRBD2 aligns across 7 bases. Germline CDR1 is SGHNT and CDR2 is YYREEE (reference sequence). J was trimmed by 6 bases and V by 6 bases; bases with no gene match: 13. The length of the CDR3 is 15 residues. Here the CDR3 DNA reads TGTGCCAGCACCCCTGCGGGAGACCTTTTGGATACGCAGTATTTT. Its translation is CASTPAGDLLDTQYF.

The V call is TRBV15, the J call TRBJ1-5; the D gene is possibly TRBD1 (6 bases). This CDR3 has 15 amino acids. V shed 2 bases and J shed 1 base, with 9 bases lying between them. The germline gives CDR1 LNHNV, CDR2 YYDKDF (reference sequence). CDR3 residues: CATSRKTGSNQPQHF. CDR3 DNA: TGTGCCACCAGCAGAAAAACAGGGAGCAATCAGCCCCAGCATTTT.

V gene TRBV6-6 combines with J gene TRBJ2-1; 9 positions agree with TRBD2. Germline values: CDR1 MNHNY, CDR2 SVGAGI (reference sequence). Germline trimming cut 6 bases from V and 6 bases from J; bases unmatched to any gene: 9. This CDR3 region has 15 residues. As DNA, the CDR3 is TGTGCCAGCAGGCGAGCGGGAGGCTCCGCCAATGAGCAGTTCTTC. Amino acids: CASRRAGGSANEQFF.

This chain links TRBV28 with TRBJ1-3; D not resolved. Per the germline V gene, CDR1 is MDHEN and CDR2 is SYDVKM. The CDR3 loop spans 15 amino acids. Trimming cost V 2 bases and J 0 bases, with 8 bases left between them. CDR3 region: CASSLGLYSGNTIYF. In DNA form, the CDR3 reads TGTGCCAGCAGTTTAGGACTTTACTCTGGAAACACCATATATTTT.